This is a list of T cell receptor beta chains from one sample in a study of blood T cell repertoires in COVID-19. Profiled with immunoSEQ multiplex PCR; TCRdb holds only in-frame clones, not every one. The sample holds 200,000 to 300,000 clones, approximately 84% seen once. Sequenced: peripheral blood. These receptors originate from a woman aged 80 or older with acute or convalescent COVID-19. The CDR3 runs from the conserved cysteine through the conserved F or W. D genes are given only for firm matches. Size values are once, few and many counts, or a class for expanded clones, and some rows have none.

D: NA; J: TRBJ2-7; size: NA; V: TRBV18; CDR3: CASSPPGIYEQYF; DNA: TGTGCCAGCTCACCACCCGGGATCTACGAGCAGTACTTC
D: TRBD2; J: TRBJ2-1; size: NA; V: TRBV5-4; CDR3: CASFAGGIRENEQFF; DNA: TGTGCCAGCTTTGCCGGGGGGATCAGGGAGAATGAGCAGTTCTTC
D: TRBD1; J: TRBJ2-2; size: NA; V: TRBV5-8; CDR3: CASTLEVGQGTGELFF; DNA: TGTGCCAGCACCCTGGAAGTCGGACAGGGCACCGGGGAGCTGTTTTTT
D: NA; J: TRBJ1-2; size: NA; V: TRBV20-1; CDR3: CSAITDYGYTF; DNA: TGCAGTGCTATTACAGATTATGGCTACACCTTC
D: NA; J: TRBJ1-2; size: NA; V: TRBV6-5; CDR3: CASSYSGTNYGYTF; DNA: TGTGCCAGCAGTTACAGTGGCACTAACTATGGCTACACCTTC
D: NA; J: TRBJ2-3; size: once; V: TRBV15; CDR3: CATSRGRVPDTQYF; DNA: TGTGCCACCAGCAGAGGGAGGGTTCCAGATACGCAGTATTTT
D: NA; J: TRBJ1-4; size: NA; V: TRBV7-2; CDR3: CASTQRVGEKLFF; DNA: TGTGCCAGCACCCAACGGGTCGGAGAAAAACTGTTTTTT
D: NA; J: TRBJ1-3; size: NA; V: TRBV7-9; CDR3: CASSTQDTIYF; DNA: TGTGCCAGCAGCACCCAGGACACCATATATTTT
D: NA; J: TRBJ2-1; size: NA; V: TRBV3-1/TRBV3-2; CDR3: CASTSYANGDEQFF; DNA: TGTGCCAGCACCTCCTATGCCAACGGGGATGAGCAGTTCTTC
D: NA; J: TRBJ1-2; size: NA; V: TRBV19; CDR3: CASSEGGRDGYTF; DNA: TGTGCCAGTAGCGAGGGGGGGAGAGATGGCTACACCTTC
D: NA; J: TRBJ1-1; size: NA; V: TRBV12-5; CDR3: CASQPYQEQGEAFF; DNA: TGTGCTAGTCAACCATACCAGGAACAGGGAGAAGCTTTCTTT
D: NA; J: TRBJ2-5; size: few; V: TRBV7-9; CDR3: CASSANMWTQYF; DNA: TGTGCCAGCAGCGCAAACATGTGGACCCAGTACTTC
D: TRBD1; J: TRBJ2-3; size: NA; V: TRBV5-5; CDR3: CASTIPGQSTDTQYF; DNA: TGTGCCAGCACCATACCGGGACAGAGCACAGATACGCAGTATTTT
D: NA; J: TRBJ1-6; size: NA; V: TRBV2; CDR3: CASCGGEYSPLHF; DNA: TGTGCCAGTTGCGGGGGGGAATATTCACCCCTCCACTTT
D: NA; J: TRBJ2-3; size: NA; V: TRBV9; CDR3: CASSTGARGPTDTQYF; DNA: TGTGCCAGCAGCACAGGGGCACGGGGGCCAACAGATACGCAGTATTTT
D: NA; J: TRBJ2-7; size: NA; V: TRBV5-4; CDR3: CASSLTGPTYEQYF; DNA: TGTGCCAGCAGCTTGACAGGGCCAACCTACGAGCAGTACTTC
D: NA; J: TRBJ2-7; size: once; V: TRBV5-5; CDR3: CASSLGLDPYEQYF; DNA: TGTGCCAGCAGCTTGGGTCTAGATCCCTACGAGCAGTACTTC
D: TRBD1; J: TRBJ1-5; size: NA; V: TRBV6-1; CDR3: CASSDLTGSNQPQHF; DNA: TGTGCCAGCAGTGACCTGACAGGGAGCAATCAGCCCCAGCATTTT
D: NA; J: TRBJ2-7; size: NA; V: TRBV6-5; CDR3: CASSYSSGSYEQYF; DNA: TGTGCCAGCAGTTACTCGTCGGGATCCTACGAGCAGTACTTC
D: TRBD2; J: TRBJ2-7; size: once; V: TRBV2; CDR3: CASSDQRDYEQYF; DNA: TGTGCCAGCAGTGACCAGCGGGACTACGAGCAGTACTTC
D: TRBD1; J: TRBJ1-1; size: once; V: TRBV7-9; CDR3: CASSFGTGVNTEAFF; DNA: TGTGCCAGCAGCTTTGGGACAGGGGTGAACACTGAAGCTTTCTTT
D: TRBD1; J: TRBJ2-1; size: NA; V: TRBV5-1; CDR3: CASRSGTGVYNEQFF; DNA: TGCGCCAGCAGGTCCGGGACAGGGGTATACAATGAGCAGTTCTTC
D: NA; J: TRBJ2-6; size: NA; V: TRBV6-2/TRBV6-3; CDR3: CASSYPGAPGANVLTF; DNA: TGTGCCAGCAGTTACCCAGGGGCGCCTGGGGCCAACGTCCTGACTTTC
D: TRBD1; J: TRBJ2-6; size: NA; V: TRBV5-4; CDR3: CASSSRTGEGSGANVLTF; DNA: TGTGCCAGCAGCTCTCGGACAGGGGAAGGGTCTGGGGCCAACGTCCTGACTTTC
D: NA; J: TRBJ2-1; size: NA; V: TRBV28; CDR3: CASNVKGGGEQFF; DNA: TGTGCCAGCAACGTAAAGGGTGGAGGTGAGCAGTTCTTC
D: TRBD2; J: TRBJ2-3; size: few; V: TRBV3-1/TRBV3-2; CDR3: CASSRRGTSQLADTQYF; DNA: TGTGCCAGCAGCCGCCGGGGGACTAGTCAATTGGCAGATACGCAGTATTTT
D: TRBD2; J: TRBJ2-7; size: NA; V: TRBV6-5; CDR3: CAVRTSGTSYEQYF; DNA: TGTGCCGTTCGGACTAGCGGGACATCCTACGAGCAGTACTTC
D: TRBD2; J: TRBJ2-7; size: once; V: TRBV19; CDR3: CASSTPGLAGASYEQYF; DNA: TGTGCCAGTAGTACGCCGGGACTAGCGGGGGCCAGCTACGAGCAGTACTTC
D: TRBD1; J: TRBJ2-1; size: few; V: TRBV4-3; CDR3: CASSWTGGRNEQFF; DNA: TGCGCCAGCAGCTGGACAGGGGGGAGGAATGAGCAGTTCTTC
D: TRBD2; J: TRBJ2-3; size: NA; V: TRBV28; CDR3: CASTSAGGGPDTQYF; DNA: TGTGCCAGCACGTCAGCGGGAGGTGGCCCAGATACGCAGTATTTT
D: NA; J: TRBJ1-2; size: NA; V: TRBV14; CDR3: CASSQDPRDTYGYTF; DNA: TGTGCCAGCAGCCAAGATCCTCGGGACACCTATGGCTACACCTTC
D: TRBD1; J: TRBJ1-5; size: NA; V: TRBV7-2; CDR3: CASSSGQGVGNQPQHF; DNA: TGTGCCAGCAGCTCGGGACAGGGCGTGGGCAATCAGCCCCAGCATTTT
D: NA; J: TRBJ1-2; size: NA; V: TRBV7-9; CDR3: CASSLAGGANYGYTF; DNA: TGTGCCAGCAGCTTAGCAGGAGGAGCTAACTATGGCTACACCTTC